Listed below are T cell receptor beta chains from one sample, sequenced in a study of identical twins. MiXCR was run by TCRdb on the 5' RACE reads, yielding one entry per CDR3 protein. The sample carries 1,800,000 or so distinct CDR3 sequences, less than 40% recorded once. Sequences were obtained from cord blood. The receptors were sampled from a newborn girl in good health. Both conserved end residues are part of each CDR3. The order of the fields is V gene, J gene, clone size, D gene, CDR3 protein, CDR3 DNA. The D gene is left open where the match is weak. Not all rows give a size; the values are once, few, many and, for expanded clones, a class.

V gene: TRBV30; J gene: TRBJ1-2; clone size: -; D gene: -; CDR3 protein: CAWSVANYGYTF; CDR3 DNA: TGTGCCTGGAGTGTAGCTAACTATGGCTACACCTTC
V gene: TRBV3-1; J gene: TRBJ1-2; clone size: -; D gene: TRBD1; CDR3 protein: CASSQAWDRLTGYIF; CDR3 DNA: TGTGCCAGCAGCCAAGCCTGGGACAGGCTCACTGGCTACATCTTC
V gene: TRBV20-1; J gene: TRBJ2-3; clone size: -; D gene: -; CDR3 protein: CSARGRASDTDTQYF; CDR3 DNA: TGCAGTGCTAGAGGAAGGGCTAGCGACACAGATACGCAGTATTTT
V gene: TRBV20-1; J gene: TRBJ2-7; clone size: -; D gene: TRBD1; CDR3 protein: CSASGTGYYEQYF; CDR3 DNA: TGCAGTGCTAGTGGGACAGGGTACTACGAGCAGTACTTC
V gene: TRBV18; J gene: TRBJ2-5; clone size: -; D gene: -; CDR3 protein: CASSPGLNQETQYF; CDR3 DNA: TGTGCCAGCTCACCAGGTCTAAACCAAGAGACCCAGTACTTC
V gene: TRBV5-1; J gene: TRBJ1-1; clone size: many; D gene: -; CDR3 protein: CASSLWANTEAFF; CDR3 DNA: TGTGCCAGCAGCTTATGGGCGAACACTGAAGCTTTCTTT
V gene: TRBV5-1; J gene: TRBJ1-2; clone size: -; D gene: -; CDR3 protein: CASSLAGRAYGYTF; CDR3 DNA: TGCGCCAGCAGCTTGGCGGGACGGGCCTATGGCTACACCTTC
V gene: TRBV6-5; J gene: TRBJ2-7; clone size: few; D gene: -; CDR3 protein: CASSYSSNSYEQYF; CDR3 DNA: TGTGCCAGCAGTTACTCGAGTAACTCCTACGAGCAGTACTTC
V gene: TRBV4-1; J gene: TRBJ2-3; clone size: -; D gene: TRBD2; CDR3 protein: CASSQDSPAGGPSDTQYF; CDR3 DNA: TGCGCCAGCAGCCAAGATTCTCCAGCGGGGGGGCCCTCAGATACGCAGTATTTT
V gene: TRBV3-1; J gene: TRBJ1-4; clone size: -; D gene: -; CDR3 protein: CASSQVVDGNEKLFF; CDR3 DNA: TGTGCCAGCAGCCAAGTTGTGGACGGAAATGAAAAACTGTTTTTT
V gene: TRBV20-1; J gene: TRBJ1-5; clone size: many; D gene: TRBD1; CDR3 protein: CSARTGEGNQPQHF; CDR3 DNA: TGCAGTGCTCGGACAGGGGAGGGCAATCAGCCCCAGCATTTT
V gene: TRBV20-1; J gene: TRBJ1-5; clone size: few; D gene: -; CDR3 protein: CSARDIGGFNQPQHF; CDR3 DNA: TGCAGTGCTAGAGACATTGGGGGGTTCAATCAGCCCCAGCATTTT
V gene: TRBV27; J gene: TRBJ1-2; clone size: many; D gene: TRBD1; CDR3 protein: CASSFTGQVYGYTF; CDR3 DNA: TGTGCCAGCAGTTTTACGGGACAGGTCTATGGCTACACCTTC
V gene: TRBV18; J gene: TRBJ2-5; clone size: -; D gene: TRBD2; CDR3 protein: CASSSASGRLQETQYF; CDR3 DNA: TGTGCCAGCTCATCAGCTAGCGGGAGGCTCCAAGAGACCCAGTACTTC